The 22 T cell receptor beta chains presented below share a single source sample, sequenced in a study of monozygotic twins with cystic fibrosis. TCRdb's copy holds only in-frame clones and misses some; the assay was immunoSEQ multiplex PCR. The sample includes about 36,000 clones, under 90% of them seen just once. The source material was blood. The receptors shown here come from a girl aged 2 to 9 with cystic fibrosis.

The chain links TRBV5-1 to TRBJ1-1; D may be TRBD1 (6 bases). Trimming removed 5 bases from V and 0 bases from J, with 17 bases in between. Germline values: CDR1 SGHRS, CDR2 YFSETQ. CDR3 size: 16 residues. This CDR3 is CASRLTVGGMNTEAFF. The CDR3 DNA is TGCGCCAGCAGACTGACGGTAGGGGGGATGAACACTGAAGCTTTCTTT.

The chain combines TRBV30 with TRBJ2-2, with D perhaps matching TRBD2 (5 bases). The V end was cut by 4 bases, the J end by 4 bases, with 16 bases between. CDR3 length equals 15 residues. Germline V CDR1 and CDR2: GTSNPN, SVGIG (reference sequence). The CDR3 is CAWTRDLVPTGELFF. The CDR3 nucleotides read TGTGCCTGGACCCGGGATTTAGTTCCCACCGGGGAGCTGTTTTTT. The full variable domain, in which reference TRBV30 and TRBJ2-2 provide the parts outside the CDR3, is SQTIHQWPATLVQPVGSPLSLECTVEGTSNPNLYWYRQAAGRGLQLLFYSVGIGQISSEVPQNLSASRPQDRQFILSSKKLLLSDSGFYLCAWTRDLVPTGELFFGEGSRLTVL.

The DNA of the CDR3 is TGTGCCAGCAGCTTGAGCGGTTCCCCCCTTTACGAGCAGTACTTC. Protein sequence: CASSLSGSPLYEQYF. V is TRBV5-4 and J is TRBJ2-7; weak D call: TRBD2 (5 bases). CDR3 length: 15 amino acids. Germline V gene lookup returns CDR1 SGHNT and CDR2 YYREEE (reference sequence). Between the trimmed V and J ends, which lost 1 base and 4 bases, there was a span of 15 bases. The complete variable domain, with remaining parts taken from reference TRBV5-4 and TRBJ2-7, reads ETGVTQSPTHLIKTRGQQVTLRCSSQSGHNTVSWYQQALGQGPQFIFQYYREEENGRGNFPPRFSGLQFPNYSSELNVNALELDDSALYLCASSLSGSPLYEQYFGPGTRLTVT.

The chain is built from TRBV14 and TRBJ2-2; the D gene is possibly TRBD1 (5 bases). Germline V gives CDR1 SGHDN, CDR2 FVKESK. V shed 4 bases and J shed 7 bases, with 13 bases lying between them. The CDR3 has 14 residues. DNA of the CDR3: TGTGCCAGCAGCCGCCAGGGATCTGGCGGGGAGCTGTTTTTT. It specifies CASSRQGSGGELFF.

The V call is TRBV4-1, the J call TRBJ2-5; a possible D gene is TRBD2 (5 bases). The DNA end favors TRBJ2-7, so the J call may be wrong. This CDR3 spans 15 amino acids. The germline V gene encodes CDR1 MGHRA and CDR2 YSYEKL. The CDR3 is CASSQEWGDVYEQYF. For the CDR3, the DNA is TGCGCCAGCAGCCAAGAGTGGGGAGACGTCTACGAGCAGTACTTC.

The V and J genes are TRBV29-1 and TRBJ2-1; TRBD2 agrees at 7 bases. CDR1 SQVTM and CDR2 ANQGSEA come from the germline V gene. This CDR3 comprises 14 residues. The trim removed 4 bases at V and 2 bases at J, leaving 5 bases unmatched. CDR3 region: CSVVAGVTYNEQFF. The DNA of the CDR3 is TGCAGCGTTGTGGCGGGGGTGACCTACAATGAGCAGTTCTTC.

The J gene is TRBJ2-3, the V gene TRBV9; 11 nucleotides align to TRBD2. This CDR3 has 17 residues. Unmatched junction bases numbered 9, after V lost 0 bases and J lost 6 bases. Germline values: CDR1 SGDLS, CDR2 YYNGEE. The CDR3 DNA is TGTGCCAGCAGCGTAGCTAGCGGGGGGCCGAGGCCGGATACGCAGTATTTT. It codes for CASSVASGGPRPDTQYF. Combining the CDR3 with reference TRBV9 and TRBJ2-3 gives the whole variable domain DSGVTQTPKHLITATGQRVTLRCSPRSGDLSVYWYQQSLDQGLQFLIQYYNGEERAKGNILERFSAQQFPDLHSELNLSSLELGDSALYFCASSVASGGPRPDTQYFGPGTRLTVL.

The table lists this clone with a few counts. The gene calls are TRBV5-1 and TRBJ1-6; TRBD1 might be the D (5 bases). This CDR3 contains 15 residues. CDR1 SGHRS and CDR2 YFSETQ come from the germline V gene. V lost 0 bases and J lost 3, with 7 bases in between. The CDR3: CASSLARGYNSPLHF. The CDR3 DNA is TGCGCCAGCAGCTTGGCAAGGGGCTATAATTCACCCCTCCACTTT. Full variable domain (rest looked up from reference TRBV5-1 and TRBJ1-6): KAGVTQTPRYLIKTRGQQVTLSCSPISGHRSVSWYQQTPGQGLQFLFEYFSETQRNKGNFPGRFSGRQFSNSRSEMNVSTLELGDSALYLCASSLARGYNSPLHFGNGTRLTVT.

The rearrangement joins TRBV7-2 to TRBJ2-5; unclear D gene. The CDR3 consists of 14 residues. Trimming took off 1 base at V and 0 bases at J, with 6 bases between the two ends. From germline, CDR1 is SGHTA and CDR2 FQGNSA. The CDR3 loop reads CASSLDGHQETQYF. CDR3 bases: TGTGCCAGCAGCTTAGACGGGCACCAAGAGACCCAGTACTTC.

This chain joins TRBV4-3 and TRBJ2-2; 11 bases are a match to TRBD2. This CDR3 comprises 15 residues. V dropped 4 bases and J dropped 5; count of bases not matched to a gene: 3. The germline V gene encodes CDR1 LGHNA and CDR2 YSLEER. This CDR3 reads CASSRLAGWTGELFF. The DNA of the CDR3 is TGCGCCAGCAGCCGACTAGCGGGGTGGACCGGGGAGCTGTTTTTT.

The chain links TRBV5-1 to TRBJ1-1, with a weak D call TRBD1 (6 bases). Per germline, CDR1 SGHRS and CDR2 YFSETQ. V was cut by 0 bases and J by 1 base, with 19 bases left in between. The CDR3 has 18 residues. The CDR3 region has the DNA TGCGCCAGCAGCTTGGCCGGTACAGGGAGCCAGGGGAACACTGAAGCTTTCTTT. Protein: CASSLAGTGSQGNTEAFF. Based on the CDR3 plus reference TRBV5-1 and TRBJ1-1, the full variable domain is KAGVTQTPRYLIKTRGQQVTLSCSPISGHRSVSWYQQTPGQGLQFLFEYFSETQRNKGNFPGRFSGRQFSNSRSEMNVSTLELGDSALYLCASSLAGTGSQGNTEAFFGQGTRLTVV.

The chain is built from TRBV14 and TRBJ1-2; TRBD1 might be the D (6 bases). Deletions cut 0 bases from V and 5 bases from J, with 13 bases between. The CDR3 is 15 residues long. In germline, CDR1 is SGHDN, CDR2 FVKESK. The CDR3 spells CASSQEPRGHYGYTF. The CDR3, as DNA: TGTGCCAGCAGCCAAGAGCCCAGGGGACATTATGGCTACACCTTC.

The V gene is TRBV7-2, the J gene TRBJ2-5; TRBD2 aligns across 8 bases. This CDR3 is built from 14 residues. V shed 5 bases and J 4 bases; nucleotides not matched to a gene: 6. Per germline, CDR1 SGHTA and CDR2 FQGNSA. The CDR3 is CASSLGLAGETQYF. The CDR3 DNA is TGTGCCAGCAGCCTAGGGCTAGCGGGAGAGACCCAGTACTTC.

The chain has TRBV18 and TRBJ2-5; a weak D match, TRBD1 (6 bases). The CDR3 runs to 17 residues. CDR1 KGHSH and CDR2 LQKENI come from the germline V gene. Deletions cut 3 bases from V and 4 bases from J, with 21 bases between. The CDR3 region has the DNA TGTGCCAGCTCACCCCGGACAGTAGGGGGTTTGGGAGAGACCCAGTACTTC. Amino acids: CASSPRTVGGLGETQYF.

The rearrangement uses TRBV10-3 and TRBJ2-1; 8 bases are a match to TRBD2. Germline V lookup: CDR1 ENHRY, CDR2 SYGVKD. The J segment lost 4 bases and the V segment lost 11 bases, leaving 4 bases of the junction unmatched. The CDR3 has 12 residues. The CDR3 nucleotides are TGTGCCGCGGGGGGACCTTACAATGAGCAGTTCTTC. Its translation is CAAGGPYNEQFF.

The chain couples TRBV7-2 to TRBJ2-1; D gene uncertain. Germline V gene data show CDR1 as SGHTA and CDR2 as FQGNSA. The length of the CDR3 is 13 residues. V dropped 3 bases and J dropped 2 bases, with 5 bases sitting between them. CDR3 nucleotide sequence: TGTGCCAGCAGCTTTTTCGCCTACAATGAGCAGTTCTTC. Amino acids: CASSFFAYNEQFF.

The V call is TRBV7-3, the J call TRBJ2-3; TRBD2 agrees at 11 bases. Germline-derived CDR1 and CDR2 are SGHTA and FQGTGA. The trim removed 6 bases at V and 1 base at J, leaving 3 bases unmatched. The length of the CDR3 is 15 residues. CDR3 residues: CASSSGLAGTDTQYF. Here the CDR3 DNA reads TGTGCCAGCAGTTCGGGACTAGCGGGCACAGATACGCAGTATTTT.

The J gene is TRBJ2-5, the V gene TRBV6-1, with TRBD1 identical over 10 bases. The V segment lost 9 bases and the J segment 1 base; nucleotides outside the gene matches: 8. The germline gives CDR1 MNHNS, CDR2 SASEGT. The CDR3 is 15 residues long. CDR3 residues: CARPTGGNRQETQYF. The CDR3 region has the DNA TGTGCCAGACCGACAGGGGGCAATCGCCAAGAGACCCAGTACTTC.

This clone has only one observation. The V gene is TRBV30, the J gene TRBJ2-6, with D possibly being TRBD1 or TRBD2 (5 bases each). The germline V and J ends were trimmed by 0 bases and 0 bases, with 18 bases remaining between them. CDR1 and CDR2 (germline): GTSNPN, SVGIG (reference sequence). The CDR3 has 19 residues. CDR3 bases: TGTGCCTGGAGTGTGCGTTCGGGGCAGATAAGCTCTGGGGCCAACGTCCTGACTTTC. It codes for CAWSVRSGQISSGANVLTF. Together with reference TRBV30 and TRBJ2-6, the CDR3 gives the full variable domain: SQTIHQWPATLVQPVGSPLSLECTVEGTSNPNLYWYRQAAGRGLQLLFYSVGIGQISSEVPQNLSASRPQDRQFILSSKKLLLSDSGFYLCAWSVRSGQISSGANVLTFGAGSRLTVL.

This clone has only one observation. The chain joins TRBV15 to TRBJ2-3, with TRBD1 as a possible D gene (7 bases). The CDR3 sequence is 16 residues long. Per the germline V gene, CDR1 is LNHNV and CDR2 is YYDKDF (reference sequence). V was clipped by 3 bases and J by 4 bases, with 17 bases between them. CDR3 bases: TGTGCCACCAGCAGGTTCCCGACAGGGAGGTCAGATACGCAGTATTTT. It translates to CATSRFPTGRSDTQYF.

The genes are TRBV6-7 and TRBJ2-7, with 8 bases fitting TRBD1. TRBV6-7 is given ORF status, its function remaining uncertain. The CDR3 is 12 residues long. The ends lost 9 bases at V and 3 bases at J; junction bases unmatched: 4. CDR3 protein: CARDRGDYEQYF. For the CDR3, the DNA is TGTGCCAGAGACAGGGGAGACTACGAGCAGTACTTC.

This clone was detected once. This chain joins TRBV5-1 and TRBJ2-2; D tentatively reads TRBD1 or TRBD2 (5 bases each). The CDR3 consists of 13 residues. Trimming took 9 bases from V and 4 from J, leaving 13 bases between them. The germline V gene has CDR1 SGHRS and CDR2 YFSETQ. CDR3 loop: CAMRGTLTGELFF. The CDR3 coding sequence is TGCGCCATGAGAGGGACCCTCACCGGGGAGCTGTTTTTT.